This TCR beta chain came from a study of cytomegalovirus exposure and HLA in healthy donors. This CDR3 has 15 residues. Between the trimmed V and J ends, which lost 4 bases and 5 bases, there was a span of 19 bases. The germline CDR1 and CDR2 sequences are SQVTM and ANQGSEA. The PCR made use of 60 Vbeta and 13 Jbeta primers. The assay was immunoSEQ multiplex PCR, and TCRdb's table has in-frame clones only and misses some. There are 180,000 or so clones in the sample; 75% to 85% occur only once, and roughly 2.5% lies in the top ten. Material: PBMCs. This receptor was obtained from a woman aged 25 to 39 in good health and CMV-seropositive. This chain uses TRBV29-1 with TRBJ2-3; maybe TRBD1 (5 bases). CDR3 DNA: TGCAGCGTTGGTGGTGACAGTTTATTAGTAGATACGCAGTATTTT. Translating gives CSVGGDSLLVDTQYF.